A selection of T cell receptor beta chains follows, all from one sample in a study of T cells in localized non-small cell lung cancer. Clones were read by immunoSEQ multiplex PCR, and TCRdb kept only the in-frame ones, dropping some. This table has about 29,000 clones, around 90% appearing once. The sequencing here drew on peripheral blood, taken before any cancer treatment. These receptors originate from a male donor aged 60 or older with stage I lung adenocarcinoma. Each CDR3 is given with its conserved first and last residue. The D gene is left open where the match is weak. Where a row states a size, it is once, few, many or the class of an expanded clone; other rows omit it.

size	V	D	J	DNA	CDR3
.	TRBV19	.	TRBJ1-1	TGTGCCAGTAGTACCGCCCCTCGGACTGAAGCTTTCTTT	CASSTAPRTEAFF
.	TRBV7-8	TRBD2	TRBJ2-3	TGTGCCAGCAGCTTACGTCACGGGGGGGAAGATACGCAGTATTTT	CASSLRHGGEDTQYF
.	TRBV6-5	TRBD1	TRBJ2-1	TGTGCCAGCAGTCGAGGGACAGGGACCAATGAGCAGTTCTTC	CASSRGTGTNEQFF
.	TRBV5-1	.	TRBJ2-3	TGCGCCAGCAGCTGGCCCGGGGCAGATACGCAGTATTTT	CASSWPGADTQYF
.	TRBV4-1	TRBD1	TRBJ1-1	TGCGCCAGCAGCCTGGACAGGGGGGTGCTTAGCACTGAAGCTTTCTTT	CASSLDRGVLSTEAFF
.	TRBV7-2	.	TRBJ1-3	TGTGCCAGCAGCCCTCGGTCCCTTGCGGGAAACACCATATATTTT	CASSPRSLAGNTIYF
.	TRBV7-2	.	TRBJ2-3	TGTGCCAGCAGCCCGCGGCGGGCTGGCACAGATACGCAGTATTTT	CASSPRRAGTDTQYF
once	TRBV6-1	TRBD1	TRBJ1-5	TGTGCCAGCAGTGAAACGGCAGGGGGCGGCAATCAGCCCCAGCATTTT	CASSETAGGGNQPQHF
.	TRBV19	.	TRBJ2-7	TGTGCCAGTAGAAAGGGGGGTTCTGCCGGGGGTAGCCACGAGCAGTACTTC	CASRKGGSAGGSHEQYF
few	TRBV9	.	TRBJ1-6	TGTGCCAGCAGCGCGACAGATAATTCACCCCTCCACTTT	CASSATDNSPLHF
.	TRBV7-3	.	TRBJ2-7	TGTGCCAGCAGCGCCGCGCAGACCGGGCCTCTAAACTTC	CASSAAQTGPLNF
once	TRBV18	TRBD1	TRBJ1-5	TGTGCCAGCACCCAGGGGGGCAATCAGCCCCAGCATTTT	CASTQGGNQPQHF
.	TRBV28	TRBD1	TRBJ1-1	TGTGCCAGCAGTTTTCTTACAGGGGGCTCTGAAGCTTTCTTT	CASSFLTGGSEAFF
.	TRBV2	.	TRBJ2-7	TGTGCCAGCAGTGCCTACGAGCAGTACTTC	CASSAYEQYF
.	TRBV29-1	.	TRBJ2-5	TGCAGCGCCTCCCGGGAGGGGGCGACCCAGTACTTC	CSASREGATQYF
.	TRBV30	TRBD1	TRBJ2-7	TGTGCCTGGGACACAGGGGGCGCAAGTCGCGAGCAGTACTTC	CAWDTGGASREQYF
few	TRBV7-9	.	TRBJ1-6	TGTGCCAGCAGCGACACGGGGGGTAATTCACCCCTCCACTTT	CASSDTGGNSPLHF
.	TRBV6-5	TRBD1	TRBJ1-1	TGTGCCAGCAGCCCGACAGGGGGGCAGGGGGAAGCTTTCTTT	CASSPTGGQGEAFF
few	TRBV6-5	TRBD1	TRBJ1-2	TGTGCCAGCAGTTACTCGACAGGGTTCTATGGCTACACCTTC	CASSYSTGFYGYTF
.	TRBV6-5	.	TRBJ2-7	TGTGCCAGCAGTTACTCGTGGAGGCAGGGCTACGAGCAGTACTTC	CASSYSWRQGYEQYF
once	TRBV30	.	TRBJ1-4	TGTGCCTGGACCCCTCCCCCGTACTCGAATGAAAAACTGTTTTTT	CAWTPPPYSNEKLFF
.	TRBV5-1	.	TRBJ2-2	TGCGCCAGCAGCTTGGAGGGGCACGGGGCGAACACCGGGGAGCTGTTTTTT	CASSLEGHGANTGELFF
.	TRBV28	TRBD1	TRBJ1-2	TGTGCCAGCAGTCCCATGACAGGGGGCGTTATAAGGGGCTACACCTTC	CASSPMTGGVIRGYTF
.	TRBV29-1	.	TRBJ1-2	TGCAGCGTTGAAGATCAAGCAGGGATGGGATATAACTATGGCTACACCTTC	CSVEDQAGMGYNYGYTF
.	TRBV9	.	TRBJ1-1	TGTGCCAGCAGCGTAGAGGTGAACACTGAAGCTTTCTTT	CASSVEVNTEAFF
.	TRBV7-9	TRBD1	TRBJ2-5	TGTGCCAGCCATGCTAGCCGGGACAGCTACCAAGAGACCCAGTACTTC	CASHASRDSYQETQYF
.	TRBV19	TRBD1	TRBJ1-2	TGTGCCTCGGCCGGACAGGGGGATGGCTACACCTTC	CASAGQGDGYTF
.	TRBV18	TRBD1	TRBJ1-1	TGTGCCAGCTCCCAGGGGGGGGACACTGAAGCTTTCTTT	CASSQGGDTEAFF
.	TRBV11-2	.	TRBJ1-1	TGTGCCAGCAGCCAAAATGTGGGGGGCGAAGCTTTCTTT	CASSQNVGGEAFF
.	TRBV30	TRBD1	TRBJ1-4	TGTGCCTGGAGTGCACAGGACAGGGACGAACTGTTTTTT	CAWSAQDRDELFF
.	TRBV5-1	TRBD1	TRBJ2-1	TGCGCCAGCAGCTTTGGGACAGGGGGCAATGAGCAGTTCTTC	CASSFGTGGNEQFF
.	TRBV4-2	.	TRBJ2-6	TGTGCCAGCAGCCAAGAGGGGGTCGGGGCCAACGTCCTGACTTTC	CASSQEGVGANVLTF
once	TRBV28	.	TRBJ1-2	TGTGCCAGCAGATCAGGGCCGGACTATGGCTACACCTTC	CASRSGPDYGYTF
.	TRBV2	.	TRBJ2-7	TGTGCCAGCAGTACCGGGGGAAGCTCCTACGAGCAGTACTTC	CASSTGGSSYEQYF
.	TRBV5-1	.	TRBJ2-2	TGCGCCAGCAGCCGGGGTTTCGTAGACGCCGGGGAGCTGTTTTTT	CASSRGFVDAGELFF
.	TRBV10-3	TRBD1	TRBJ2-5	TGTGCCAGCAATGCCGGGACAGAAGAGACCCAGTACTTC	CASNAGTEETQYF
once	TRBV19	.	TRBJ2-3	TGTGCCAGTAGTATAATACTTGCAGATACGCAGTATTTT	CASSIILADTQYF
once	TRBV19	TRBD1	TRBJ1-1	TGTGCCAGTAGTCTCAACCGGGACAGGCAGAACACTGAAGCTTTCTTT	CASSLNRDRQNTEAFF
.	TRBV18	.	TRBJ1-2	TGTGCCAGCTCACCAGAGGGGAATGAAGGCTACACCTTC	CASSPEGNEGYTF
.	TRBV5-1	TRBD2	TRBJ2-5	TGCGCCAGCAGCTTGGGGCTAGCGGACCAAGAGACCCAGTACTTC	CASSLGLADQETQYF
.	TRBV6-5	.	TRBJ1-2	TGTGCCAGCACCGCGTCAGCCGCTAACTATGGCTACACCTTC	CASTASAANYGYTF